The 2 T cell receptor beta chains below all came from one sample that was sequenced in a study of identical twins. One entry per CDR3 protein results from TCRdb running MiXCR on the 5' RACE reads. The repertoire holds some 1,700,000 distinct CDR3 sequences, with about 32% as singletons. The sample was cord blood. The receptors were gathered from a newborn girl in good health.

J is TRBJ2-3 and V is TRBV7-9, with a possible D match to TRBD2 (6 bases). Trimming took 3 bases from V and 0 from J, leaving 10 bases between them. This CDR3 contains 15 residues. CDR1 is SEHNR, CDR2 FQNEAQ, per germline (reference sequence). The CDR3 DNA sequence: TGTGCCAGCAGCTTCAGGACTACCAGCACAGATACGCAGTATTTT. This sequence encodes CASSFRTTSTDTQYF.

The V call is TRBV20-1, the J call TRBJ2-7; TRBD2 matches 8 bases. The CDR3 runs 16 residues. V dropped 0 bases and J dropped 7; count of bases not matched to a gene: 14. Germline CDR1 reads DFQATT; CDR2 reads SNEGSKA (reference sequence). Written as DNA, the CDR3 is TGCAGTGCTAGAGATCTGGGGACTAGGGCCTACAATGAGCAGTACTTC. As protein: CSARDLGTRAYNEQYF.